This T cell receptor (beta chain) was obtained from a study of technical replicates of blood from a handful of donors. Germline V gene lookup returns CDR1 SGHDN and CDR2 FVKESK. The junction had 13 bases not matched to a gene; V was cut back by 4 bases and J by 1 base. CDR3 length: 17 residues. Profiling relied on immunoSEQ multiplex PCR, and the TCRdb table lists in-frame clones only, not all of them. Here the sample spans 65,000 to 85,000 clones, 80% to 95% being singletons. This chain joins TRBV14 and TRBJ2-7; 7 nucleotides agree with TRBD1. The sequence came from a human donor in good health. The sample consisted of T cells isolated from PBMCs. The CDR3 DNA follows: TGTGCCAGCAGCCGCCTCTTACAGAGCAGGGGGTCCTACGAGCAGTACTTC. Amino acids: CASSRLLQSRGSYEQYF.